The 8 T cell receptor beta chains reported below all come from one sample, sequenced in a study of chronic HIV infection and antiretroviral therapy. TCRdb re-called the 5' RACE reads through MiXCR, storing one row per CDR3 protein. The table has 40,000 to 50,000 distinct CDR3 sequences, approximately 19% seen once. The sequencing sample was made of peripheral blood. The source of these receptors is an adult who had HIV and had not received antiretroviral therapy, or was an uninfected healthy control (not recorded which).

In nucleotides, the CDR3 is TGTGCCAGCAGTTTAGGGAGGGTTAGGAGCCAGCCCCAGCATTTT. It codes for CASSLGRVRSQPQHF. The chain carries TRBV28 and TRBJ1-5; D remains ambiguous. CDR3 length: 15 amino acids. Germline V gene data show CDR1 as MDHEN and CDR2 as SYDVKM. V lost 2 bases, J lost 7 bases, and 15 bases lay in between.

Only one count was recorded for this clonotype. This chain connects TRBV28 to TRBJ1-4; maybe TRBD1 (5 bases). Trimming took off 4 bases at V and 8 bases at J, with 14 bases between the two ends. CDR3 length: 14 amino acids. CDR1 and CDR2 (germline): MDHEN, SYDVKM. CDR3 sequence (DNA): TGTGCCAGCAGTTACAGGCAGGGAAGGGAAAAACTGTTTTTT. Translating it yields CASSYRQGREKLFF.

This chain uses TRBV28 with TRBJ1-1; tentatively, D is TRBD1 (5 bases). This CDR3 has 12 amino acids. Per germline, CDR1 MDHEN and CDR2 SYDVKM. Trimming took 1 base from V and 8 from J, leaving 8 bases between them. The chain's CDR3 is CASSLYRTEAFF. CDR3 bases: TGTGCCAGCAGTTTATACAGGACCGAAGCTTTCTTT.

The chain recombines TRBV11-3 with TRBJ2-2; D possibly corresponds to TRBD2 (5 bases). V was trimmed by 6 bases and J by 3 bases, leaving 8 bases between them. The V gene's germline CDR1 is SGHNT and CDR2 YENEEA. The CDR3 loop spans 13 amino acids. CDR3 sequence reads: CASSSGYTGELFF. The CDR3 DNA reads as TGTGCCAGCAGTTCGGGGTACACCGGGGAGCTGTTTTTT.

The chain carries TRBV12-3 or TRBV12-4 and TRBJ1-2; 12 positions match TRBD1. The CDR3 sequence is 17 residues long. Trimming removed 6 bases from V and 4 bases from J; junction bases left unmatched: 12. DNA for the CDR3: TGTGCCAGCAGCCTAGGGTTCCCGGGACAGGGGGCCTATGGCTACACCTTC. Residues: CASSLGFPGQGAYGYTF.

The chain joins TRBV11-2 to TRBJ2-5; the D gene could be TRBD1 or TRBD2 (5 bases each). V was pared by 0 bases and J by 2 bases, with 16 bases between. CDR1 SGHAT and CDR2 FQNNGV come from the germline V gene. The CDR3 has 17 amino acids. CDR3 in amino acids: CASSLERQGRGQETQYF. The CDR3 coding sequence is TGTGCCAGCAGCTTAGAAAGGCAGGGCAGAGGGCAAGAGACCCAGTACTTC.

This rearrangement joins TRBV6-1 to TRBJ2-1; 8 bases line up with TRBD2. The germline V gene has CDR1 MNHNS and CDR2 SASEGT. The CDR3 has 15 amino acids. Germline trimming cut 7 bases from V and 8 bases from J; bases unmatched to any gene: 13. The CDR3 protein is CASILGLGVSDEQFF. The CDR3, as DNA: TGTGCCAGCATTCTGGGACTAGGTGTGTCAGATGAGCAGTTCTTC.

The V gene is TRBV7-6, the J gene TRBJ2-1, with a weak D call TRBD2 (6 bases). The CDR3 has 19 amino acids. V lost 3 bases to trimming and J lost 5 bases, with 26 bases between them. CDR1 is SGHVS and CDR2 is FNYEAQ in the germline V gene. CDR3 DNA: TGTGCCAGCAGCTTTCCCGGGGAGGCAGAAGAGGGCCGGGACAATGAGCAGTTCTTC. Amino acid sequence: CASSFPGEAEEGRDNEQFF.